This entry lists 21 T cell receptor beta chains sequenced from one sample in a study of long-term antiretroviral therapy in people with HIV. Runs used v3.0 of the immunoSEQ assay and were done at survey level. Sequencing was performed with immunoSEQ multiplex PCR; in TCRdb, only in-frame clones are kept and a portion is missing. This table has 30,000 to 35,000 clones, 94% appearing once. The sequenced sample was unsorted PBMCs, obtained just over 5 years after starting antiretroviral therapy. The origin of the receptors is a woman aged 45-65 years with HIV.

The chain links TRBV7-2 to TRBJ2-7, with TRBD2 as a possible D gene (6 bases). The CDR3 totals 15 residues. Trimming took off 6 bases at V and 0 bases at J, with 15 bases between the two ends. Germline CDR1 and CDR2: SGHTA and FQGNSA. The CDR3 nucleotides read TGTGCCAGCAGGTTCGGAGGGCCCGGCTCCTACGAGCAGTACTTC. It codes for CASRFGGPGSYEQYF.

V is TRBV2 and J is TRBJ1-1; D perhaps matches TRBD1 (6 bases). Germline CDR1 reads SNHLY; CDR2 reads FYNNEI. The CDR3 loop spans 11 amino acids. Between the trimmed V and J ends, which lost 7 bases and 6 bases, there was a span of 9 bases. For the CDR3, the DNA is TGTGCCAGCAACTACAGGGCTGAAGCTTTCTTT. Translating gives CASNYRAEAFF.

The table lists this clone with a count of one. The V and J genes are TRBV7-2 and TRBJ1-1, with 10 bases lining up with TRBD1. The V segment lost 5 bases and the J segment 4 bases; nucleotides outside the gene matches: 13. The CDR3 loop spans 17 amino acids. Germline V CDR1 and CDR2: SGHTA, FQGNSA. The CDR3 DNA reads TGTGCCAGCAGCCCCGGGACAGGGGTGACCGTGAGCACTGAAGCTTTCTTT. Translating gives CASSPGTGVTVSTEAFF.

This chain joins TRBV27 and TRBJ1-5; D gene ambiguous. Trimming shortened V by 7 bases and J by 0 bases, and 13 bases separated the two germline ends. CDR3 length: 15 residues. Germline V gene sequence: CDR1 MNHEY, CDR2 SMNVEV (reference sequence). As DNA, the CDR3 is TGTGCCAGCAAGCCTCGGGCGTCTAGCAATCAGCCCCAGCATTTT. Translated: CASKPRASSNQPQHF.

The chain recombines TRBV9 with TRBJ1-2; D is undetermined. V was trimmed by 2 bases and J by 10 bases, leaving 18 bases between them. CDR1 SGDLS and CDR2 YYNGEE come from the germline V gene. This CDR3 comprises 14 residues. CDR3 bases: TGTGCCAGCAGCGTCCCCACGGACCCGTTTGACTACACCTTC. This translates into CASSVPTDPFDYTF. Based on the CDR3 plus reference TRBV9 and TRBJ1-2, the full variable domain is DSGVTQTPKHLITATGQRVTLRCSPRSGDLSVYWYQQSLDQGLQFLIQYYNGEERAKGNILERFSAQQFPDLHSELNLSSLELGDSALYFCASSVPTDPFDYTFGSGTRLTVV.

The gene calls are TRBV5-6 and TRBJ2-5; 12 nucleotides match TRBD1. Trimming took 4 bases from V and 5 from J; bases not matched to a gene: 9. This CDR3 has 16 residues. The germline V gene has CDR1 SGHDT and CDR2 YYEEEE. The CDR3 reads CASSPAGTGGSETQYF. The CDR3 bases are TGTGCCAGCAGCCCGGCCGGGACAGGGGGCTCGGAGACCCAGTACTTC. Full variable domain (outside the CDR3, taken from reference TRBV5-6 and TRBJ2-5): DAGVTQSPTHLIKTRGQQVTLRCSPKSGHDTVSWYQQALGQGPQFIFQYYEEEERQRGNFPDRFSGHQFPNYSSELNVNALLLGDSALYLCASSPAGTGGSETQYFGPGTRLLVL.

The chain is built from TRBV28 and TRBJ1-4; 9 bases are shared with TRBD1. There are 15 residues in the CDR3. The germline gives CDR1 MDHEN, CDR2 SYDVKM. The trim removed 4 bases at V and 4 bases at J, leaving 4 bases unmatched. The CDR3 loop reads CASSSGQGINEKLFF. Written as DNA, the CDR3 is TGTGCCAGCAGTTCGGGACAGGGAATTAATGAAAAACTGTTTTTT.

The chain combines TRBV7-2 with TRBJ1-2, with TRBD1 matching over 10 bases. This CDR3 is built from 12 residues. From germline, CDR1 is SGHTA and CDR2 FQGNSA. With 8 bases clipped from V and 5 bases from J, the junction kept 2 bases outside the gene matches. Here the CDR3 reads CASGTGAYGYTF. The DNA for the CDR3 is TGTGCCAGCGGGACAGGGGCTTATGGCTACACCTTC. Based on the CDR3 plus reference TRBV7-2 and TRBJ1-2, the full variable domain is GAGVSQSPSNKVTEKGKDVELRCDPISGHTALYWYRQSLGQGLEFLIYFQGNSAPDKSGLPSDRFSAERTGGSVSTLTIQRTQQEDSAVYLCASGTGAYGYTFGSGTRLTVV.

The chain couples TRBV19 to TRBJ1-2; D is unresolved. The V and J ends lost 0 bases and 6 bases respectively, with 8 bases between them. Germline V lookup: CDR1 LNHDA, CDR2 SQIVND (reference sequence). This CDR3 has 13 amino acids. DNA for the CDR3: TGTGCCAGTAGTATAGAATGGACTCATGGCTACACCTTC. Translating it yields CASSIEWTHGYTF.

The chain employs TRBV4-2 and TRBJ2-7; D not certain. The CDR3 has 15 amino acids. Trimming left V 1 base short and J 0 bases short, with 10 bases between. Looked up from germline, CDR1 is LGHNA and CDR2 is YNFKEQ. CDR3 loop: CASSQVWDSSYEQYF. Written as DNA, the CDR3 is TGTGCCAGCAGCCAAGTCTGGGATAGCTCCTACGAGCAGTACTTC.

The rearrangement joins TRBV10-2 to TRBJ1-2, with TRBD1 identical over 10 bases. Trimming cost V 8 bases and J 5 bases; bases outside gene matches: 14. Germline CDR1 reads WSHSY; CDR2 reads SAAADI. The CDR3 sequence is 16 residues long. The CDR3 spells CASAIGGTGDNYGYTF. CDR3 sequence (DNA): TGCGCCAGCGCGATAGGGGGGACAGGGGATAATTATGGCTACACCTTC.

The rearrangement uses TRBV4-2 and TRBJ2-7; D is ambiguous. Germline lookup yields CDR1 LGHNA and CDR2 YNFKEQ. This CDR3 region has 16 residues. Trimming removed 0 bases from V and 4 bases from J, with 16 bases in between. The CDR3 DNA follows: TGTGCCAGCAGCCAAGATCTTGCGACACCAAGTTACGAGCAGTACTTC. Its protein is CASSQDLATPSYEQYF.

This chain links TRBV2 with TRBJ1-4; D ambiguous. V lost 2 bases, J lost 0 bases, and 4 bases lay in between. The CDR3 has 14 amino acids. Germline assignment: CDR1 SNHLY and CDR2 FYNNEI. The DNA of the CDR3 is TGTGCCAGCAGTGAATTAACAACTAATGAAAAACTGTTTTTT. Translation: CASSELTTNEKLFF.

J is TRBJ1-2 and V is TRBV7-2; the D gene is possibly TRBD1 (5 bases). The germline V gene has CDR1 SGHTA and CDR2 FQGNSA. Trimming took 5 bases from V and 3 from J, leaving 13 bases between them. The CDR3 covers 14 residues. CDR3 bases: TGTGCCAGCAGCCCTGCGGCGGGGCACTATGGCTACACCTTC. It yields the protein CASSPAAGHYGYTF. Looking up the rest from reference TRBV7-2 and TRBJ1-2 gives the full variable domain: GAGVSQSPSNKVTEKGKDVELRCDPISGHTALYWYRQSLGQGLEFLIYFQGNSAPDKSGLPSDRFSAERTGGSVSTLTIQRTQQEDSAVYLCASSPAAGHYGYTFGSGTRLTVV.

The chain joins TRBV6-6 to TRBJ2-2; 8 nucleotides agree with TRBD2. CDR1 is MNHNY and CDR2 is SVGAGI in the germline V gene (reference sequence). The CDR3 loop spans 16 amino acids. V shed 6 bases and J 5 bases; nucleotides not matched to a gene: 11. The CDR3, as DNA: TGTGCCAGCAGCCCTCTGCGGGGGGCCGAAACCGGGGAGCTGTTTTTT. This sequence encodes CASSPLRGAETGELFF.

The chain couples TRBV4-1 to TRBJ2-3, with no clear D. The CDR3 is 15 residues long. Trimming removed 0 bases from V and 2 bases from J, with 9 bases in between. Germline lookup yields CDR1 MGHRA and CDR2 YSYEKL. This CDR3 is CASSQEGQYTDTQYF. The CDR3 coding sequence is TGCGCCAGCAGCCAAGAAGGGCAGTACACAGATACGCAGTATTTT.

The gene calls are TRBV10-2 and TRBJ2-3; 12 bases match TRBD2. Losses at the gene ends were 4 bases for V and 2 bases for J; bases not matched to a gene: 1. CDR1 WSHSY and CDR2 SAAADI come from the germline V gene. The CDR3 contains 15 residues. CDR3 in DNA: TGCGCCAGCAGTGGGACTAGCGGGGTCACAGATACGCAGTATTTT. As protein: CASSGTSGVTDTQYF.

V is TRBV19 and J is TRBJ1-1; D is perhaps TRBD1 (5 bases). CDR3 length equals 12 residues. Germline CDR1 and CDR2: LNHDA and SQIVND (reference sequence). V was trimmed by 6 bases and J by 6 bases, leaving 11 bases between them. In nucleotides, the CDR3 is TGTGCCAGTAGACCAGGGAGGGCTGAAGCTTTCTTT. This codes for CASRPGRAEAFF.

The V gene is TRBV5-3, the J gene TRBJ2-5; D is unclear. TRBV5-3 is an ORF, with its function uncertain. This CDR3 is 11 amino acids long. The V and J ends lost 0 bases and 5 bases respectively, with 2 bases between them. Here the CDR3 reads CARSLGETQYF. The CDR3 DNA is TGTGCCAGAAGCTTGGGGGAGACCCAGTACTTC.

This chain joins TRBV4-2 and TRBJ1-2; D is possibly TRBD1 (6 bases). Trimming stripped 0 bases from V and 4 bases from J, with 18 bases between. CDR3 length: 17 residues. Germline CDR1 LGHNA, CDR2 YNFKEQ. In DNA form, the CDR3 reads TGTGCCAGCAGCCAAGAACCCGGCGGCAGGGGCGGCTATGGCTACACCTTC. Translating it yields CASSQEPGGRGGYGYTF.

The chain carries TRBV5-1 and TRBJ2-3, with a possible D match to TRBD1 (5 bases). V was clipped by 1 base and J by 4 bases, with 16 bases between them. The CDR3 length is 16 residues. Per the germline V gene, CDR1 is SGHRS and CDR2 is YFSETQ. CDR3 DNA: TGCGCCAGCAGCTTGCGCCGAACAGGCGCCGCAGATACGCAGTATTTT. Its protein is CASSLRRTGAADTQYF.